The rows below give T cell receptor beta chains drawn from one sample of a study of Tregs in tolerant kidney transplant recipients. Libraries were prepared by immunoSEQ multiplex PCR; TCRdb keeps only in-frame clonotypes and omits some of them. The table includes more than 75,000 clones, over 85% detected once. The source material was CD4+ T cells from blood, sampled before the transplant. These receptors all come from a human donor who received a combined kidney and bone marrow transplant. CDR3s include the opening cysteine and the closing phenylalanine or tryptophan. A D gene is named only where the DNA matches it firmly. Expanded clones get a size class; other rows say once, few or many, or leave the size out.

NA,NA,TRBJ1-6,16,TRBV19,TGTGCCAGTAGTACCCGACAGATCCTTCGGAATTCCCCCCTCCACTTT,CASSTRQILRNSPLHF
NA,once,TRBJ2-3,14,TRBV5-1,TGCGCCAGCAGCTCCCTTATGAGCACAGATACGCAGTATTTT,CASSSLMSTDTQYF
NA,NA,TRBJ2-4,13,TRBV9,TGTGCCAGCAGCCCCGTCCCTCAAAACATTCAGTACTTC,CASSPVPQNIQYF
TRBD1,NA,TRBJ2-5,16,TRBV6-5,TGTGCCAGCAGTTACGCGGGACAGGGGAGGGGAGAGACCCAGTACTTC,CASSYAGQGRGETQYF
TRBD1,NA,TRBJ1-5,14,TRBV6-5,TGTGCCAGCAGGCCGGGACAGGGGTATCAGCCCCAGCATTTT,CASRPGQGYQPQHF
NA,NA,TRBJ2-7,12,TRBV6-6,TGTGCCAGCAGTTCCAGCTCCTACGAGCAGTACTTC,CASSSSSYEQYF
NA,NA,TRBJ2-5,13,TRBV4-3,TGCGCCAGCAGCCAAGATAGGGGGGAGACCCAGTACTTC,CASSQDRGETQYF
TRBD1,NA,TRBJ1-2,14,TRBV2,TGTGCCAGCAGGAGGACAGGGGTTGCCTATGGCTACACCTTC,CASRRTGVAYGYTF
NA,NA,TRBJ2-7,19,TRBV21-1,TGTGCCAGCAGCTCACCGGGACAGCAATCGTCGAGGGGATCATACGAGCAGTACTTC,CASSSPGQQSSRGSYEQYF
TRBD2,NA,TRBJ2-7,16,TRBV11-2,TGTGCCAGCAGCTCACCAGCGGGAGGGCGGGTTGACGAGCGGTACTTC,CASSSPAGGRVDERYF
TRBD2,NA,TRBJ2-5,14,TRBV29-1,TGCAGCGTTGGGAGCGGGGGGTCCGGAGAGACCCAGTACTTC,CSVGSGGSGETQYF
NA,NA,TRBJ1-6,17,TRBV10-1,TGCGCCAGCAGTGAAGGGCGGGCACTCCACAATAATTCACCCCTCCACTTT,CASSEGRALHNNSPLHF
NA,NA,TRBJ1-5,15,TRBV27,TGTGCCAGCAGTTTATCGCGGGGGTTTAATCAGCCCCAGCATTTT,CASSLSRGFNQPQHF
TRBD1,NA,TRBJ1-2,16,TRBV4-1,TGCGCCAGCAGCCAAAGTCGTAAGGAGGGGGCCTATGGCTACACCTTC,CASSQSRKEGAYGYTF
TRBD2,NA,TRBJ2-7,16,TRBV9,TGTGCCAGCAGCGTAGATGCGGGAGGTACCTTTGACGAGCAGTACTTC,CASSVDAGGTFDEQYF
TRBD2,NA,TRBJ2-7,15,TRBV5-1,TGCGCCAGCAGCTTGACCCTCGGGAGGGTCTACGAGCAGTACTTC,CASSLTLGRVYEQYF
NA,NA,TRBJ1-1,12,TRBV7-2,TGTGCCAGCAGCCTCAGGGTCACTGAAGCTTTCTTT,CASSLRVTEAFF
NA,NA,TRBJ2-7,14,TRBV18,TGTGCCAGCTCACCAGGCAGGGGGGACTACGAGCAGTACTTC,CASSPGRGDYEQYF
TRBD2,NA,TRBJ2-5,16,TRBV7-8,TGTGCCAGCAGCCCGACGACTAGCGGGATCTTTCAGACCCAGTACTTC,CASSPTTSGIFQTQYF
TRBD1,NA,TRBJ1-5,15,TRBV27,TGTGCCAGCAGAAAAACAGGGGGCGGCAATCAGCCCCAGCATTTT,CASRKTGGGNQPQHF
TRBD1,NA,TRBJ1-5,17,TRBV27,TGTGCCAGCAGTTCCCTTTTTGGGACAGGTCAATATCAGCCCCAGCATTTT,CASSSLFGTGQYQPQHF
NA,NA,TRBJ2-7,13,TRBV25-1,TGTGCCAGCAGTGATTCTGACAGCTACGAGCAGTACTTC,CASSDSDSYEQYF
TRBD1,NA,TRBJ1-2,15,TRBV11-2,TGTGCCAGCAGCTTAGATGGATTGGGACAGGGGACTCACACCTTC,CASSLDGLGQGTHTF
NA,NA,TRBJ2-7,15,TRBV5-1,TGCGCCAGCAGCTTATCAGGGTTTACGACCTACGAGCAGTACTTC,CASSLSGFTTYEQYF
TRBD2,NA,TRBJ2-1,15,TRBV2,TGTGCCAGCAGTGGGACTAGCGGCGCCTACAATGAGCAGTTCTTC,CASSGTSGAYNEQFF
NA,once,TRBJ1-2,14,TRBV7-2,TGTGCCAGCAGCCTTACAGGATTATACTATGGCTACACCTTC,CASSLTGLYYGYTF
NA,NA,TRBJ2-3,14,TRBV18,TGTGCCAGCTCAGACCAAGGGGGCACAGATACGCAGTATTTT,CASSDQGGTDTQYF
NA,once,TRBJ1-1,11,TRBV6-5,TGTGCCACCATAGTGGGGGGTTCAGCTTTCTTT,CATIVGGSAFF
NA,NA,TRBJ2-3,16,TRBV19,TGTGCCAGTAGTTCCAGGGGCAGCGGTGCCGGAGATACGCAGTATTTT,CASSSRGSGAGDTQYF
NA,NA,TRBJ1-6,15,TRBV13,TGTGCCAGCAGCTTAAGACAGACGAATAATTCCCCCCTCCACTTT,CASSLRQTNNSPLHF
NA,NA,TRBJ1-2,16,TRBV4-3,TGCGCCAGCAGCCAAGATCCGGGACAACCCCTCTATGGCTACACCTTC,CASSQDPGQPLYGYTF
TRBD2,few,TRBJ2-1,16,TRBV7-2,TGTGCCAGCAGCTCACCCGGGACTAGCGGCCTCGGGGAGCAGTTCTTC,CASSSPGTSGLGEQFF
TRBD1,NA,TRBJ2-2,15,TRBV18,TGTGCCAGCTCAGTGACGACAGGGGGATCGGGGGAGCTGTTTTTT,CASSVTTGGSGELFF
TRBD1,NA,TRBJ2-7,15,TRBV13,TGTGCCAGCAGCTTACTGGGACAGAGCTCCTACGAGCAGTACTTC,CASSLLGQSSYEQYF
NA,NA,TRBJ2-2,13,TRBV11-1,TGTGCCAGCAGTAGAAGTACGACCGGGGAGCTGTTTTTT,CASSRSTTGELFF
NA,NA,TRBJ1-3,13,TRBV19,TGTGCCAGTTCCAGGGGCTCTGGAAACACCATATATTTT,CASSRGSGNTIYF
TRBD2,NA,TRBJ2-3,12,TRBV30,TGTGCCTGGAACGCGGGAGTCCGGACGCAGTATTTT,CAWNAGVRTQYF
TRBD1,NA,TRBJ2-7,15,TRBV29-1,TGCAGCGTTGAAGAACCGACAGGGGGTACCTACGAGCAGTACTTC,CSVEEPTGGTYEQYF
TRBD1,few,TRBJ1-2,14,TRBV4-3,TGCGCCAGCAGCCGCAACCGACAAGGACAGGGGTTAACCTTC,CASSRNRQGQGLTF
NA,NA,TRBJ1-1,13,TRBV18,TGTGCCAGCTCACCGGCAGGGGAAACTGAAGCTTTCTTT,CASSPAGETEAFF
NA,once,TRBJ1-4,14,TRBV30,TGTGCCTGGAGGAACGGGGGAACTAATGAAAAACTGTTTTTT,CAWRNGGTNEKLFF
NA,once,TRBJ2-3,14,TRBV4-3,TGCGCCAGCAGCCATTCCCAAAGCACAGATACGCAGTATTTT,CASSHSQSTDTQYF